A selection of T cell receptor beta chains follows, all from one sample in a study of beta chain features in type 1 diabetes. The data were produced by immunoSEQ multiplex PCR, yet TCRdb's version contains in-frame clones alone and is incomplete. The table shows 160,000 or so clones, with around 8.4% occurring only once. Sequences were obtained from central memory CD4+ T cells from blood. These receptors were collected from a young woman with type 1 diabetes. Each CDR3 is given with its conserved first and last residue.

V gene,CDR3 protein
TRBV5-5,CASGSGGRDIQYF
TRBV7-2,CASSLYGGTQYF
TRBV4-1,CASSPRGGPLDEQFF
TRBV18,CASSGRNSQETQYF
TRBV6-1,CASSIAGSYNEQFF
TRBV7-9,CASSLAGTGVYGYTF
TRBV6-6,CASREGGGNYGYTF
TRBV27,CASSPYSGAWGEQFF
TRBV4-3,CASSQLSGSETQYF
TRBV5-4,CASSETGGHYGYTF
TRBV5-1,CASSDSGGAFFEQFF
TRBV11-2,CASSLEVEVEQYF
TRBV5-1,CASSSDRRYTEAFF
TRBV5-5,CASSSQAGTGGSYGYTF
TRBV29-1,CSVVFGGNQPQHF
TRBV10-3,CAITTGDGYTF
TRBV25-1,CASKTGGEVTEAFF
TRBV7-9,CASSWMTRYENTEAFF
TRBV7-2,CASSLWGTANSPLHF
TRBV7-9,CASSPGQANTEAFF
TRBV7-9,CASSRGHPRSDTQYF
TRBV7-2,CASSPGGTETQYF
TRBV18,CASSPPSQGTLTGELFF
TRBV19,CASSTRDIRTEAFF
TRBV2,CASIRTTNTDTQYF
TRBV5-1,CASSLGAGNTEAFF
TRBV10-3,CAISGQARETQYF
TRBV4-1,CASSQEAGAVDSPLHF
TRBV7-9,CASSLMSYEQYF
TRBV29-1,CSVSPGQGGETQYF
TRBV10-1,CASTEPGTGGLGSNQPQHF
TRBV30,CAWSKTGSTPQHF
TRBV11-3,CASSLSTGEEQYF
TRBV7-9,CASSPLSGSGADTQYF
TRBV5-1,CASSLRLAGNYEQYF
TRBV5-6,CASSPLGRDLGNEKLFF
TRBV6-5,CASSRQLKRPYEQYF
TRBV2,CASGGTDYGYTF
TRBV29-1,CSAAGLYEQYF
TRBV2,CASRAMTSGGEQYF
TRBV7-8,CASSFWDSPETQYF
TRBV28,CASSYNGGRPQHF
TRBV12-5,CASGQEDRANTEAFF
TRBV12-5,CASGLSPGYTEAFF
TRBV4-2,CASSQESGPGRGEPQHF
TRBV2,CASSAEGVTEAFF
TRBV6-5,CASSPAGGTYEQYF
TRBV5-1,CASSPDRSYGYTF
TRBV11-2,CASSLTLAGAVQYF
TRBV5-1,CASSFTGENTEAFF
TRBV9,CASSVGIGYATEAFF
TRBV5-4,CASSLGQGRYGYTF
TRBV2,CASSALLAGGSGEQFF
TRBV2,CASRPGHLTDTQYF
TRBV18,CASSPGQADYGYTF
TRBV15,CATSREGGTSGYEQYF
TRBV2,CASSLPQGVSYEQYF
TRBV5-1,CASSPGTSWGKNIQYF
TRBV10-3,CAISENRNTEAFF